These 8 T cell receptor beta chains were all obtained from the same sample, sequenced in a study of T cell repertoires in cytomegalovirus infection. TCRdb passed the reads through MiXCR, listing each CDR3 protein once. The profile shows approximately 310,000 distinct CDR3 sequences, approximately 25% of them singletons. These receptors' targets are unknown. Here the sequenced sample was cultured PBMCs, taken from culture after CMV antigen stimulation. All receptors come from a human donor in good health (CMV status not recorded). Some clones in this sample may be carry-over from other donors' samples.

CDR3 nucleotides: TGTGCCAGTAGTATAGGTTCGGGGTACGAGCAGTACGTC. Residues: CASSIGSGYEQYV. The V and J genes are TRBV19 and TRBJ2-7; a possible D gene is TRBD2 (5 bases). CDR3 length: 13 residues. Germline CDR1 LNHDA, CDR2 SQIVND (reference sequence). The ends were cut back, 1 base at V and 4 bases at J, with 8 bases in the middle.

This clonotype was seen only a few times. The rearrangement links TRBV10-3 to TRBJ2-1; D may be TRBD2 (6 bases). Between the trimmed V and J ends, which lost 8 bases and 6 bases, there was a span of 11 bases. The CDR3 sequence is 12 residues long. CDR1 ENHRY and CDR2 SYGVKD come from the germline V gene. The CDR3 protein is CAIGGQTNEQFF. The CDR3 DNA is TGTGCCATCGGAGGGCAGACCAATGAGCAGTTCTTC.

The J gene is TRBJ2-6, the V gene TRBV28, with 9 bases that match TRBD1. Germline V gene lookup returns CDR1 MDHEN and CDR2 SYDVKM. The CDR3 has 20 amino acids. Unmatched junction bases numbered 16, after V lost 4 bases and J lost 3 bases. DNA for the CDR3: TGTGCCAGCAGTTCCGGCCTGTGGTCGGACAGGGGTTTTGGGGCCAACGTCCTGACTTTC. Encoded protein: CASSSGLWSDRGFGANVLTF.

V usage is TRBV14 and J usage is TRBJ2-1; 10 positions agree with TRBD2. The germline V gene has CDR1 SGHDN and CDR2 FVKESK. This CDR3 comprises 16 residues. Trimming at V came to 1 base and at J to 7 bases, leaving 7 bases not matched to a gene. The CDR3 region is CASSQVLAGVGNEQFF. CDR3 nucleotide sequence: TGTGCCAGCAGCCAAGTTCTAGCGGGAGTCGGAAATGAGCAGTTCTTC.

The J gene is TRBJ1-2, the V gene TRBV12-3 or TRBV12-4, with a weak D call TRBD1 (6 bases). Deletions cut 6 bases from V and 5 bases from J, with 10 bases between. The CDR3 is made up of 12 amino acids. The CDR3 DNA reads TGTGCCAGCAGCGTTACAGGGTATGGCTACACCTTC. Translation gives CASSVTGYGYTF.

This clonotype was detected ten times or more. The chain has TRBV11-2 and TRBJ2-5; no reliable D call. Germline V gene sequence: CDR1 SGHAT, CDR2 FQNNGV. The V end lost 1 base, the J end lost 4 bases, and 10 bases lay between the germline ends. This CDR3 has 14 residues. In DNA, the CDR3 is TGTGCCAGCAGCTTAGCGCCGGAAGCAGAGACCCAGTACTTC. It specifies CASSLAPEAETQYF.

The chain has TRBV19 and TRBJ2-3; 7 bases match TRBD2. The CDR3 spans 15 residues. The V gene end was trimmed by 8 bases and the J gene end by 3 bases; junction bases not matched to a gene: 11. The germline V gene has CDR1 LNHDA and CDR2 SQIVND (reference sequence). The CDR3 DNA reads as TGTGCCAGTGATTGGAGGGGCGGGAGAACAGATACGCAGTATTTT. It codes for CASDWRGGRTDTQYF.

J is TRBJ2-1 and V is TRBV6-2 or TRBV6-3; 7 bases align to TRBD2. From germline, CDR1 is MNHEY and CDR2 SVGEGT. The CDR3 is made up of 14 amino acids. Trimming took 3 bases from V and 8 from J; bases not matched to a gene: 7. Written as DNA, the CDR3 is TGTGCCAGCAGTTATTCGGGAGGAGGGGATGAGCAGTTCTTC. Translating gives CASSYSGGGDEQFF.